Detailed here is one T cell receptor beta chain. The sample holds one count of this clone. Its recognized antigen is unknown. It has no much larger one-base neighbor in the sample; base qualities were not kept. Reading from cysteine to phenylalanine, the CDR3 counts 17 amino acids. Just CDR3 DNA is preserved here, 51 bases in frame from base 1. Unmatched junction bases come to 13, with V trimmed by 1 base and J by 8 bases. Per the germline V gene, LGHNA is the CDR1 and YSLEER is the CDR2. The record originates from a study of OX40 agonist ivuxolimab in advanced cancers. For the wider study: Ivuxolimab was an agonistic, fully human IgG2 monoclonal antibody directed against OX40 (CD134), a costimulatory receptor. In the dose-escalation cohort, 82.7% of patients were male, and the mean age was approximately 60 years, with a range of 23 to 79. Patients were allowed to have had prior anti-PD-1, anti-PD-L1 or anti-CTLA-4 therapy, and around two fifths of the dose-escalation patients had been treated with checkpoint inhibitors. The paper covers the monotherapy dose-escalation part of the phase I ivuxolimab trial, which included N = 52 patients. Partial responses were achieved by three dose-escalation patients, of whom one had hepatocellular carcinoma and two had cutaneous melanoma. Of the roughly 52 dose-escalation patients, hepatocellular carcinoma was present in roughly 19, melanoma in around 15, renal cell carcinoma in 9 and head and neck cancer in 9. Intravenous ivuxolimab was administered to patients every 2 weeks at six dose levels: 0.01, 0.1, 0.3, 1.5, 3 and 10 mg/kg. Peripheral TCRbeta sequencing aimed to test whether ivuxolimab altered TCR sequence diversity and caused clonal T-cell expansion. General conclusions and limits of the study: The antigen specificity of the clonally expanded peripheral T cells was not determined. Low levels of normalized T-cell clonal expansion were also shown by some nonresponding patients. Clonal expansion of both CD4+ and CD8+ blood T cells was observed from baseline to week 6 at doses 0.1 to 3.0 mg/kg. After ivuxolimab, expanded clones were on average more numerous among CD8+ T cells than among CD4+ T cells. Partial responders in the 0.1-3.0 mg/kg groups had among the lowest normalized peripheral clonal expansion, especially among CD8+ T cells.

Patients with autoimmune disease history or receiving systemic immunosuppression were excluded from the trial. In every dose cohort, peripheral blood was drawn for TCR sequencing at baseline, cycle 4 day 1, and cycle 7 day 1. Samples were obtained from an open-label, multicenter, first-in-human phase I dose-escalation trial of ivuxolimab. The trial enrolled adults with locally advanced or metastatic head and neck squamous cell, hepatocellular, melanoma or renal cell carcinoma. Before TCR sequencing, CD4+ T cells and CD8+ T cells from peripheral blood were sorted into separate populations. Genomic DNA was extracted from sorted cells for sequencing of the TCRbeta CDR3 region. The immunoSEQ Assay was used for sequencing of TCRbeta CDR3 regions. Here the immuneACCESS table is served through TCRdb, limited to in-frame sequences with V and J called. Missing clones are a known gap in these copies; in checked studies unresolved V genes cover under half, and the rest lacks a known reason. This sample gives about 80,000 clones in total; around 87% of them show up just once. The ten largest clones add up to roughly 0.35% of the sample.

The receptor comes from an adult with an advanced solid tumor such as melanoma, head and neck, liver or kidney cancer. Sequencing used CD4+ or CD8+ T cells sorted from blood, obtained in a trial of the OX40 agonist ivuxolimab. Here the chain combines TRBV4-3 and TRBJ1-1; 10 nucleotides in the junction match TRBD1. The nucleotide sequence is given as TGCGCCAGCAGCCAAGTTATTTTCCCGGGACAGGGGCGAGAAGCTTTCTTT. It codes for CASSQVIFPGQGREAFF.